This T cell receptor (beta chain) was identified in a study of cytomegalovirus exposure and HLA in healthy donors. The CDR3 length is 11 residues. Per the germline V gene, CDR1 is SQVTM and CDR2 is ANQGSEA. The V end lost 7 bases, the J end lost 7 bases, and 14 bases lay between the germline ends. Healthy people donating bone marrow made up the donors. As regards this clone: No antigen is known for it.

The PCR ran on 60 Vbeta and 13 Jbeta primers. Generated by immunoSEQ multiplex PCR, the TCRdb table keeps only in-frame clones and is missing some. Its table lists roughly 220,000 clones. Findings and caveats of the study: Several of the most significant clusters appeared, in a later analysis, to be linked to common viral pathogens.

The rearrangement joins TRBV29-1 to TRBJ2-7; no firm D call. The sample taken for sequencing was PBMCs. This TCR was recovered from a girl between 2 and 10 years old in good health and CMV-seropositive. This CDR3 is CSALAPGEQYF. The DNA of the CDR3 is TGCAGCGCTCTCGCTCCCGGGGAGCAGTACTTC.